This passage covers 15 T cell receptor beta chains from one sample sequenced in a study of shared clonotypes between healthy human individuals. Profiling relied on immunoSEQ multiplex PCR, and the TCRdb table lists in-frame clones only, not all of them. The data hold roughly 2.5 million clones, with around nine tenths observed a single time. Sequencing used naive CD4+ T cells sorted from blood. Subset noted: CD45RA+ positively selected. These receptors all stem from a man younger than 35 in good health.

The chain is built from TRBV28 and TRBJ2-5, with 8 bases lining up with TRBD1. The CDR3 consists of 14 residues. Trimming removed 2 bases from V and 7 bases from J; junction bases left unmatched: 6. CDR1 MDHEN and CDR2 SYDVKM come from the germline V gene. The CDR3 loop reads CASSLPGTGGTQYF. Here the CDR3 DNA reads TGTGCCAGCAGTTTACCCGGGACAGGCGGGACCCAGTACTTC.

As DNA, the CDR3 is TGTGCCAGCATCTTTCCGGGACAGCAAAAATTTGAAGCCCTCCACTTT. Protein: CASIFPGQQKFEALHF. V usage is TRBV5-8 and J usage is TRBJ1-6; TRBD1 matches at 7 bases. The CDR3 sequence is 16 residues long. V lost 6 bases and J lost 14; bases outside the gene matches: 20. From germline, CDR1 is SGHTS and CDR2 YDEGEE.

Written as DNA, the CDR3 is TGCGCCAGCAGCCCGCCGACTAGCGGGAACACAGATACGCAGTATTTT. Its translation: CASSPPTSGNTDTQYF. This chain links TRBV5-1 with TRBJ2-3; 11 nucleotides align to TRBD2. CDR1 and CDR2 (germline): SGHRS, YFSETQ. This CDR3 region has 16 residues. J lost 2 bases, V lost 4 bases, and 6 bases had no gene match. The full variable domain, in which reference TRBV5-1 and TRBJ2-3 provide the parts outside the CDR3, is KAGVTQTPRYLIKTRGQQVTLSCSPISGHRSVSWYQQTPGQGLQFLFEYFSETQRNKGNFPGRFSGRQFSNSRSEMNVSTLELGDSALYLCASSPPTSGNTDTQYFGPGTRLTVL.

The rearrangement uses TRBV25-1 and TRBJ2-1, with TRBD1 matching 7 bases. CDR3 length: 17 amino acids. Germline V gene lookup returns CDR1 MGHDK and CDR2 SYGVNS. The J segment lost 8 bases and the V segment lost 3 bases, leaving 16 bases of the junction unmatched. The CDR3 is CASSDSSTGVVRDEQFF. CDR3 bases: TGTGCCAGCAGTGACTCCTCCACAGGGGTCGTGAGGGATGAGCAGTTCTTC.

The chain has TRBV6-5 and TRBJ2-5; 11 bases match TRBD2. The junction had 5 bases not matched to a gene; V was cut back by 0 bases and J by 5 bases. This CDR3 region has 16 residues. In germline, CDR1 is MNHEY, CDR2 SVGAGI. The CDR3: CASSYSLAGGDETQYF. For the CDR3, the DNA is TGTGCCAGCAGTTACTCCCTAGCGGGAGGCGATGAGACCCAGTACTTC.

This chain connects TRBV7-9 to TRBJ2-2, with TRBD2 matching over 7 bases. V dropped 7 bases and J dropped 1; count of bases not matched to a gene: 6. Germline CDR1 reads SEHNR; CDR2 reads FQNEAQ (reference sequence). The CDR3 runs to 15 residues. The CDR3 loop is CASTAGDLNTGELFF. The CDR3 nucleotides are TGTGCCAGCACCGCGGGAGATCTGAACACCGGGGAGCTGTTTTTT.

The chain joins TRBV19 to TRBJ1-2; 7 nucleotides agree with TRBD1. Trimming took 4 bases from V and 8 from J; bases not matched to a gene: 13. The CDR3 runs 15 residues. The germline gives CDR1 LNHDA, CDR2 SQIVND (reference sequence). CDR3 loop: CASSTEQGQGSGYTF. CDR3 nucleotides: TGTGCCAGTAGTACGGAACAGGGGCAGGGTTCGGGCTACACCTTC.

The CDR3 coding sequence is TGTGCCATCCGGGACCACAACACCGGGGAGCTGTTTTTT. As protein: CAIRDHNTGELFF. The rearrangement joins TRBV10-3 to TRBJ2-2; D could derive from TRBD1 or TRBD2 (5 bases each). The V and J ends lost 8 bases and 2 bases respectively, with 9 bases between them. From germline, CDR1 is ENHRY and CDR2 SYGVKD. The length of the CDR3 is 13 residues.

The rearrangement links TRBV5-4 to TRBJ2-3; 8 positions match TRBD2. CDR1 SGHNT and CDR2 YYREEE come from the germline V gene (reference sequence). This CDR3 contains 15 residues. V lost 2 bases, J lost 0 bases, and 2 bases stayed unmatched. CDR3 loop: CASSLLADSTDTQYF. CDR3 coding DNA: TGTGCCAGCAGCTTACTAGCGGATAGCACAGATACGCAGTATTTT.

The chain recombines TRBV11-3 with TRBJ2-1, with 7 bases aligning to TRBD2. The germline CDR1 and CDR2 sequences are SGHNT and YENEEA. J was trimmed by 10 bases and V by 8 bases; bases with no gene match: 11. This CDR3 region has 13 residues. The CDR3 DNA follows: TGTGCCAGCTCCTCACGGGAGGAGGGAGAGCAGTTCTTC. Protein: CASSSREEGEQFF. The whole variable domain, filled in from reference TRBV11-3 and TRBJ2-1, reads EAGVVQSPRYKIIEKKQPVAFWCNPISGHNTLYWYLQNLGQGPELLIRYENEEAVDDSQLPKDRFSAERLKGVDSTLKIQPAELGDSAVYLCASSSREEGEQFFGPGTRLTVL.

The genes are TRBV18 and TRBJ2-7; D perhaps matches TRBD1 (5 bases). Deletions cut 3 bases from V and 6 bases from J, with 12 bases between. The CDR3 loop spans 13 amino acids. Germline CDR1 and CDR2: KGHSH and LQKENI. CDR3 in amino acids: CASSPMEGAEQYF. The CDR3 DNA reads TGTGCCAGCTCACCGATGGAAGGGGCCGAGCAGTACTTC.

The chain couples TRBV21-1 to TRBJ2-5; the D call in the table, TRBD1, was not verified against the DNA. TRBV21-1 is marked as a pseudogene. The CDR3 loop spans 15 amino acids. This chain's CDR3 is CASSDTRHTQETQYF. CDR3 in DNA: TGTGCCAGCAGCGATACCAGACATACCCAAGAGACCCAGTACTTC.

Written as DNA, the CDR3 is TGTGCCAGCAGCCCGGCTAGCGGGGGGATGAAAGAAATGGGGCAGTTCTTC. This encodes CASSPASGGMKEMGQFF. The chain carries TRBV9 and TRBJ2-1; 11 bases fit TRBD2. Germline CDR1 is SGDLS and CDR2 is YYNGEE. The CDR3 runs to 17 residues. Unmatched junction bases numbered 18, after V lost 4 bases and J lost 12 bases. The whole variable domain, remainder taken from reference TRBV9 and TRBJ2-1, is DSGVTQTPKHLITATGQRVTLRCSPRSGDLSVYWYQQSLDQGLQFLIQYYNGEERAKGNILERFSAQQFPDLHSELNLSSLELGDSALYFCASSPASGGMKEMGQFFGPGTRLTVL.

The chain joins TRBV29-1 to TRBJ2-4; 13 nucleotides agree with TRBD2. With 4 bases clipped from V and 0 bases from J, the junction kept 9 bases outside the gene matches. The germline V gene has CDR1 SQVTM and CDR2 ANQGSEA. CDR3 length equals 18 residues. The CDR3 spells CSVVGLAGAPKAKNIQYF. The CDR3 coding sequence is TGCAGCGTTGTCGGACTAGCGGGAGCCCCAAAAGCCAAAAACATTCAGTACTTC. Filled out from reference TRBV29-1 and TRBJ2-4, the complete variable domain reads SAVISQKPSRDICQRGTSLTIQCQVDSQVTMMFWYRQQPGQSLTLIATANQGSEATYESGFVIDKFPISRPNLTFSTLTVSNMSPEDSSIYLCSVVGLAGAPKAKNIQYFGAGTRLSVL.

This clone was seen only once. This chain uses TRBV7-9 with TRBJ2-1; TRBD2 agrees at 11 bases. Germline trimming cut 5 bases from V and 8 bases from J; bases unmatched to any gene: 8. Germline V gene lookup returns CDR1 SEHNR and CDR2 FQNEAQ (reference sequence). This CDR3 comprises 15 residues. In DNA, the CDR3 is TGTGCCAGCAGCCCCGGGACTAGCGGCTTGGATGAGCAGTTCTTC. It encodes CASSPGTSGLDEQFF. The full variable domain, in which reference TRBV7-9 and TRBJ2-1 provide the parts outside the CDR3, is DTGVSQNPRHKITKRGQNVTFRCDPISEHNRLYWYRQTLGQGPEFLTYFQNEAQLEKSRLLSDRFSAERPKGSFSTLEIQRTEQGDSAMYLCASSPGTSGLDEQFFGPGTRLTVL.